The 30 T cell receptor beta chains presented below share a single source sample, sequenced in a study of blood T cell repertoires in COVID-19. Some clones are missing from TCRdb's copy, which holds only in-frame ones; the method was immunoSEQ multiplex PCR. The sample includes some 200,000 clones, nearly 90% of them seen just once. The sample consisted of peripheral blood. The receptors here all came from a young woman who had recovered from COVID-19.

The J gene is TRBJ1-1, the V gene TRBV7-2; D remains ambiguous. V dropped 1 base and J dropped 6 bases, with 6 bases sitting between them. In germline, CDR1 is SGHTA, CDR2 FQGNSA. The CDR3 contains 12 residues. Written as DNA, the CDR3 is TGTGCCAGCAGCTTAGGGAGAGCTGAAGCTTTCTTT. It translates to CASSLGRAEAFF. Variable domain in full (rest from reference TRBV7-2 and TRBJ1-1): GAGVSQSPSNKVTEKGKDVELRCDPISGHTALYWYRQSLGQGLEFLIYFQGNSAPDKSGLPSDRFSAERTGGSVSTLTIQRTQQEDSAVYLCASSLGRAEAFFGQGTRLTVV.

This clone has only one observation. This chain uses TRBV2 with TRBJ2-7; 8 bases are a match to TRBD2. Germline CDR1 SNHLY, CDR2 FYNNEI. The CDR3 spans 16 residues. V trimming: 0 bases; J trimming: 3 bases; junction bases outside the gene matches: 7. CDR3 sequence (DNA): TGTGCCAGCAGTGAAGCCCCAGCGGGAGTAGTCTACGAGCAGTACTTC. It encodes CASSEAPAGVVYEQYF.

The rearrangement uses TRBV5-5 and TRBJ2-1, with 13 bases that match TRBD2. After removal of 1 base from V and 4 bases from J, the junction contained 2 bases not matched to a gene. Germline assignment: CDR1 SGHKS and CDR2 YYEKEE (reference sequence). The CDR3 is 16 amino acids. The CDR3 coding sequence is TGTGCCAGCAGCTTGCCGGGACTAGCGGGATACAATGAGCAGTTCTTC. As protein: CASSLPGLAGYNEQFF.

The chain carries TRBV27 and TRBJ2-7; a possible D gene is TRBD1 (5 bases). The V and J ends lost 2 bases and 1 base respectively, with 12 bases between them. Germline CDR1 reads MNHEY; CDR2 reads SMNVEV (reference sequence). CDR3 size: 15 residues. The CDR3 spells CASSLDSKPSYEQYF. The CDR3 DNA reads TGTGCCAGCAGTTTAGACAGCAAACCTTCCTACGAGCAGTACTTC.

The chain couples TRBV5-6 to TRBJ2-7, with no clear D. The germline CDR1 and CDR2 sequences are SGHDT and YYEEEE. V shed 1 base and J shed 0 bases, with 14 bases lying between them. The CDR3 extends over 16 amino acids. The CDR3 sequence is CASSLIASQNSYEQYF. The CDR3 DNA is TGTGCCAGCAGCTTGATTGCATCACAAAACTCCTACGAGCAGTACTTC.

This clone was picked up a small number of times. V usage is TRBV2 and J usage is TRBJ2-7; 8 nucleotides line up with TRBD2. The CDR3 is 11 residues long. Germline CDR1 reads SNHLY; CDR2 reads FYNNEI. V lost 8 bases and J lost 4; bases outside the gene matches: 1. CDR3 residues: CASGGGYEQYF. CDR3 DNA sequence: TGTGCCAGCGGCGGGGGGTACGAGCAGTACTTC.

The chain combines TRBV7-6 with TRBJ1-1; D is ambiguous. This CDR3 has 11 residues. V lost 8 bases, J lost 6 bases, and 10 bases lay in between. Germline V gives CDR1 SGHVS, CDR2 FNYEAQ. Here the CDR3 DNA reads TGTGCCAGCTCTAGCAGAGCTGAAGCTTTCTTT. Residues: CASSSRAEAFF.

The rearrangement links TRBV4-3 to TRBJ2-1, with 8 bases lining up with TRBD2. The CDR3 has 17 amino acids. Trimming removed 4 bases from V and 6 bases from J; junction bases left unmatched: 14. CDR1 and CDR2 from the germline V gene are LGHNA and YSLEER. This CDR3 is CASSLQLVAGGSNEQFF. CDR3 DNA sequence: TGCGCCAGCAGCCTCCAGCTCGTGGCGGGAGGAAGCAATGAGCAGTTCTTC.

In nucleotides, the CDR3 is TGTGCCAGCAGTTTACGCCCGGACAGGGGCAATTCACCCCTCCACTTT. Protein: CASSLRPDRGNSPLHF. The chain joins TRBV27 to TRBJ1-6, with 9 bases identical to TRBD1. Germline trimming cut 2 bases from V and 7 bases from J; bases unmatched to any gene: 6. The CDR3 runs 16 residues. CDR1 is MNHEY, CDR2 SMNVEV, per germline (reference sequence).

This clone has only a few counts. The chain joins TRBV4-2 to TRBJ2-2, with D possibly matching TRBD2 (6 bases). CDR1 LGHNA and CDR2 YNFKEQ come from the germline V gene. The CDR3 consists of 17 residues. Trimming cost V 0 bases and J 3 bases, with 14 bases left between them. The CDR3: CASSQDRDGSYTGELFF. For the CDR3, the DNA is TGTGCCAGCAGCCAAGATCGGGACGGGAGTTACACCGGGGAGCTGTTTTTT.

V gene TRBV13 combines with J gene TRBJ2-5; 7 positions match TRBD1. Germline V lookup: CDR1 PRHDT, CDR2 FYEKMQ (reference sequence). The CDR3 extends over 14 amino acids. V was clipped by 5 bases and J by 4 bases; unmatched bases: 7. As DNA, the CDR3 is TGTGCCAGCAGCCGGTCAGGGGGAGCAGAGACCCAGTACTTC. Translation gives CASSRSGGAETQYF.

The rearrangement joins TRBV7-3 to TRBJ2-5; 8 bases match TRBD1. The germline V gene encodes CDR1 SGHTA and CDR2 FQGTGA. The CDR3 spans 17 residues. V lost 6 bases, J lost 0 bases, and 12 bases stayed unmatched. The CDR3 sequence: CASSLRLGQGNQETQYF. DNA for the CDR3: TGTGCCAGCAGTCTACGGCTAGGACAGGGAAACCAAGAGACCCAGTACTTC.

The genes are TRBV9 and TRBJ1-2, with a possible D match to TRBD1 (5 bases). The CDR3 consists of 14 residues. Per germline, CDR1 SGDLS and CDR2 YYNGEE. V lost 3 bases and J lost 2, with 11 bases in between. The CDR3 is CASSDQDTNYGYTF. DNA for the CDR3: TGTGCCAGCAGCGATCAGGACACAAACTATGGCTACACCTTC.

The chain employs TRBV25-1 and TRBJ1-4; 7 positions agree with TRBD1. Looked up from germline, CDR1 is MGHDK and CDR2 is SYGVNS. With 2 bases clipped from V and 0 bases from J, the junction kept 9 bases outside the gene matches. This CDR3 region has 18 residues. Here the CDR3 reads CASSEGGQVQATNEKLFF. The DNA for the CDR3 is TGTGCCAGCAGTGAAGGTGGACAGGTTCAAGCAACTAATGAAAAACTGTTTTTT. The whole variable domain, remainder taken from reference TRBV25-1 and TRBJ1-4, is EADIYQTPRYLVIGTGKKITLECSQTMGHDKMYWYQQDPGMELHLIHYSYGVNSTEKGDLSSESTVSRIRTEHFPLTLESARPSHTSQYLCASSEGGQVQATNEKLFFGSGTQLSVL.

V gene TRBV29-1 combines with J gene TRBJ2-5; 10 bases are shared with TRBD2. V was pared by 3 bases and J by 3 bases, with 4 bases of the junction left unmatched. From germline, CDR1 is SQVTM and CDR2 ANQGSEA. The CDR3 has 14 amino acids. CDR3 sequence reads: CSVDGTSDEETQYF. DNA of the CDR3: TGCAGCGTTGACGGGACTAGCGATGAAGAGACCCAGTACTTC.

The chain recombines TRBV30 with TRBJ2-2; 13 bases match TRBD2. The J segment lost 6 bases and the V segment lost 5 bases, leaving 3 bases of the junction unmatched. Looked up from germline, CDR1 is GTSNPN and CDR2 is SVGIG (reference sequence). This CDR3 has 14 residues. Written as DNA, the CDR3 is TGTGCCTGGGAGGGACTAGCGGGATCCGGGGAGCTGTTTTTT. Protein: CAWEGLAGSGELFF.

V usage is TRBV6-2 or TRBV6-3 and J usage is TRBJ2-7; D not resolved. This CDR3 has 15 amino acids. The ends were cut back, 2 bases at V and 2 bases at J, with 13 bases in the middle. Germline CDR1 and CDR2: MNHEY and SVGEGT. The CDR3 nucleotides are TGTGCCAGCAGTTACATAGTTGCCAGCGCCTACGAGCAGTACTTC. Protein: CASSYIVASAYEQYF.

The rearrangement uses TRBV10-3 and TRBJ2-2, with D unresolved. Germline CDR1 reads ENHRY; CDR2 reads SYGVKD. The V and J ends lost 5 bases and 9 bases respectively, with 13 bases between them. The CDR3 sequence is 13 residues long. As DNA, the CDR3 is TGTGCCATCAGTTTTAACATAAAACGGGAGCTGTTTTTT. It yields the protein CAISFNIKRELFF.

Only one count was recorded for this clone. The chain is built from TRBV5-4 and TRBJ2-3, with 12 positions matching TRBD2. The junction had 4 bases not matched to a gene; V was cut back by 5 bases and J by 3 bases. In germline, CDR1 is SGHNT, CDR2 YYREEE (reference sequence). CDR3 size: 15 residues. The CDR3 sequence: CASRLTSGRTDTQYF. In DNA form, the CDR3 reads TGTGCCAGCAGGCTGACTAGCGGGAGAACAGATACGCAGTATTTT.

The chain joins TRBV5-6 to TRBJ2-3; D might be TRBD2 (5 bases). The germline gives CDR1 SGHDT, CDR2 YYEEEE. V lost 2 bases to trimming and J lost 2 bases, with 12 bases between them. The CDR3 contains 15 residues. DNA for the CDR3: TGTGCCAGCAGCTTCGAGCGGAAATACACAGATACGCAGTATTTT. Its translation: CASSFERKYTDTQYF.

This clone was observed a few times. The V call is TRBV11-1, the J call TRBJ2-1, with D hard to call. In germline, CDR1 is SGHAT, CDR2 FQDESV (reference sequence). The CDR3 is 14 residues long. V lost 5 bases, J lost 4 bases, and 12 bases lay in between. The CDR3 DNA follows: TGTGCCAGCAGCCCGCGAGGTAATTACAATGAGCAGTTCTTC. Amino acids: CASSPRGNYNEQFF.

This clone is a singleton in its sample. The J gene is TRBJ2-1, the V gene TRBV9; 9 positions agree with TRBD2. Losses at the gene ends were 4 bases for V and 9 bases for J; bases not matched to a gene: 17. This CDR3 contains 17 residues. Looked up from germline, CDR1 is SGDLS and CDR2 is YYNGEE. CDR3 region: CASSPKGGSGSWIEQFF. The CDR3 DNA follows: TGTGCCAGCAGCCCGAAGGGGGGTAGCGGGAGTTGGATTGAGCAGTTCTTC.

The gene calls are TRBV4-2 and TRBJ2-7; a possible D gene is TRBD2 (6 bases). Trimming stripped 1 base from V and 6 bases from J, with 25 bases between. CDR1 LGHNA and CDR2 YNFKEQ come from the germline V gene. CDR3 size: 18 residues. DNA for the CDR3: TGTGCCAGCAGCCAAGGACCAGGGCATGGGGGGAGTTTCGGCGAGCAGTACTTC. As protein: CASSQGPGHGGSFGEQYF.

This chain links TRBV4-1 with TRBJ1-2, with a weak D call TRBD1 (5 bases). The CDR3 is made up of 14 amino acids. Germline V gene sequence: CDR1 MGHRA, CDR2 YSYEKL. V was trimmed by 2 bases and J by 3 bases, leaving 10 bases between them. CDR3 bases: TGCGCCAGCAGCCAACTGGACACCTACTATGGCTACACCTTC. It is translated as CASSQLDTYYGYTF.

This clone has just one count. The CDR3 region has the DNA TGTGCCATAACAGGGACTAACCCTGAAGCTTTCTTT. It yields the protein CAITGTNPEAFF. This chain links TRBV10-3 with TRBJ1-1; D may be TRBD1 (6 bases). Germline lookup yields CDR1 ENHRY and CDR2 SYGVKD. This CDR3 spans 12 amino acids. Trimming took off 9 bases at V and 6 bases at J, with 14 bases between the two ends.

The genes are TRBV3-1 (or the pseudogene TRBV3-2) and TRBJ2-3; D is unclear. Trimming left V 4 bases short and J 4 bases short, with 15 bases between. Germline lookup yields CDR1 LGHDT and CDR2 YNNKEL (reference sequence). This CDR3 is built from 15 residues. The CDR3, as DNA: TGTGCCAGCAGCCCCATAGTCGGAGTGGCAGATACGCAGTATTTT. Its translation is CASSPIVGVADTQYF.

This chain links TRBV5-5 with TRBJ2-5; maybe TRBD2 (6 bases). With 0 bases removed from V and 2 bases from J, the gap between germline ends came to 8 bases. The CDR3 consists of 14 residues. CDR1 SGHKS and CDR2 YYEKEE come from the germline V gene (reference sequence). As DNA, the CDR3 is TGTGCCAGCAGCTTGGACGCGGGACAAGAGACCCAGTACTTC. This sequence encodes CASSLDAGQETQYF. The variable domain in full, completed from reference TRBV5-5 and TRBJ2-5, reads DAGVTQSPTHLIKTRGQQVTLRCSPISGHKSVSWYQQVLGQGPQFIFQYYEKEERGRGNFPDRFSARQFPNYSSELNVNALLLGDSALYLCASSLDAGQETQYFGPGTRLLVL.

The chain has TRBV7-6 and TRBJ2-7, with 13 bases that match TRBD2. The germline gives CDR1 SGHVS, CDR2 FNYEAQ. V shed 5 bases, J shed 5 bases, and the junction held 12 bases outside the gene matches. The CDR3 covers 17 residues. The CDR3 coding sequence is TGTGCCAGCAGCCTGCCGAGGACTAGCGGGAGTAGGGACGAGCAGTACTTC. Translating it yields CASSLPRTSGSRDEQYF. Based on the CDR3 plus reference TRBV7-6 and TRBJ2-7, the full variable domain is GAGVSQSPRYKVTKRGQDVALRCDPISGHVSLYWYRQALGQGPEFLTYFNYEAQQDKSGLPNDRFSAERPEGSISTLTIQRTEQRDSAMYRCASSLPRTSGSRDEQYFGPGTRLTVT.

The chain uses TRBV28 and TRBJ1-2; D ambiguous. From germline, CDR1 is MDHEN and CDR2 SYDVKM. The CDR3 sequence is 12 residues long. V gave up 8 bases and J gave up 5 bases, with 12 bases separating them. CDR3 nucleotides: TGTGCCAGCGCGGGCCCCAGGTATGGCTACACCTTC. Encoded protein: CASAGPRYGYTF.

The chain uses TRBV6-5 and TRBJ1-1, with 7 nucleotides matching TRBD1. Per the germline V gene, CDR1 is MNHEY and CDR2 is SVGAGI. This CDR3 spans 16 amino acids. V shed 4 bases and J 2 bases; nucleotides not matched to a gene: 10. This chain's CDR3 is CASSFRRTGSNTEAFF. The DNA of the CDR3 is TGTGCCAGCAGTTTCCGCCGGACAGGATCCAACACTGAAGCTTTCTTT.